These 27 T cell receptor beta chains were all obtained from the same sample, sequenced in a study of T cells in Graves' hyperthyroidism and ophthalmopathy. Researchers took RNA transcripts and amplified the TCR beta CDR3 regions from them. Initially, a first-round RT-PCR of the TCR CDR3 employed the HTBI primer set. Each CDR3 protein gets one entry after TCRdb re-called the multiplex PCR reads with MiXCR. The profile shows about 660,000 distinct CDR3 sequences, nearly 45% of them singletons. Sequencing was performed on peripheral blood or thyroid tissue (not recorded which). These receptor sequences come from an adult man with Graves' disease, either hyperthyroidism or ophthalmopathy (not recorded which).

DNA for the CDR3: TGTGCCAGCAGTTACGGACGGGAGGGGGCTGATTCACCCCTCCACTTT. Its translation: CASSYGREGADSPLHF. This chain connects TRBV6-1 to TRBJ1-6; 7 bases agree with TRBD1. The CDR3 runs to 16 residues. The junction had 12 bases not matched to a gene; V was cut back by 5 bases and J by 8 bases. Germline CDR1 reads MNHNS; CDR2 reads SASEGT.

This clonotype is a singleton in its sample. V is TRBV10-3 and J is TRBJ1-6; no firm D call. The germline CDR1 and CDR2 sequences are ENHRY and SYGVKD. This CDR3 has 13 amino acids. Between the trimmed V and J ends, which lost 3 bases and 10 bases, there was a span of 10 bases. In DNA form, the CDR3 reads TGTGCCATCAGTGAAGGACCCAGATCACCCCTCCACTTT. Translation: CAISEGPRSPLHF.

This clonotype was observed at least ten times. The chain couples TRBV7-9 to TRBJ2-5; 9 bases map to TRBD2. The germline V gene encodes CDR1 SEHNR and CDR2 FQNEAQ (reference sequence). The CDR3 runs 14 residues. V lost 1 base, J lost 5 bases, and 2 bases stayed unmatched. The CDR3 protein is CASSLVAGDETQYF. As DNA, the CDR3 is TGTGCCAGCAGCTTAGTAGCGGGAGACGAGACCCAGTACTTC. Based on the CDR3 plus reference TRBV7-9 and TRBJ2-5, the full variable domain is DTGVSQNPRHKITKRGQNVTFRCDPISEHNRLYWYRQTLGQGPEFLTYFQNEAQLEKSRLLSDRFSAERPKGSFSTLEIQRTEQGDSAMYLCASSLVAGDETQYFGPGTRLLVL.

This clonotype was picked up one time. V and J are TRBV25-1 and TRBJ2-5; D not resolved. Per germline, CDR1 MGHDK and CDR2 SYGVNS. Trimming took off 4 bases at V and 1 base at J, with 10 bases between the two ends. The CDR3 totals 14 residues. The CDR3 sequence is CASSVVGPQETQYF. The CDR3 DNA follows: TGTGCCAGCAGTGTGGTAGGCCCCCAAGAGACCCAGTACTTC.

This clonotype was seen ten or more times. The chain recombines TRBV24-1 with TRBJ1-3; perhaps TRBD1 as D (6 bases). Germline V gives CDR1 KGHDR, CDR2 SFDVKD. This CDR3 is built from 15 residues. V was clipped by 3 bases and J by 2 bases, with 10 bases between them. This CDR3 is CATSDTRQAGNTIYF. Written as DNA, the CDR3 is TGTGCCACCAGTGATACAAGACAGGCTGGAAACACCATATATTTT.

At least ten counts were recorded for this clonotype. The V call is TRBV12-3 or TRBV12-4, the J call TRBJ2-5; D unclear. V gave up 6 bases and J gave up 4 bases, with 9 bases separating them. This CDR3 is 12 amino acids long. CDR3 amino acids: CASRRTGETQYF. CDR3 nucleotides: TGTGCCAGCAGGAGGACGGGAGAGACCCAGTACTTC.

The genes are TRBV11-2 and TRBJ1-4, with D possibly matching TRBD1 (6 bases). V lost 3 bases and J lost 0, with 11 bases in between. This CDR3 comprises 16 residues. Germline CDR1 and CDR2: SGHAT and FQNNGV. CDR3 in DNA: TGTGCCAGCAGCTTCTCCAGGGGTACAACTAATGAAAAACTGTTTTTT. As protein: CASSFSRGTTNEKLFF.

The chain employs TRBV7-8 and TRBJ1-6; no definite D call. Deletions cut 5 bases from V and 5 bases from J, with 13 bases between. CDR3 size: 15 residues. Per the germline V gene, CDR1 is SGHVS and CDR2 is FQNEAQ. The CDR3 coding sequence is TGTGCCAGCAGCCAAAATAGTGGCCATAATTCACCCCTCCACTTT. This codes for CASSQNSGHNSPLHF.

The genes are TRBV5-1 and TRBJ2-7; D is possibly TRBD1 (6 bases). Between the trimmed V and J ends, which lost 4 bases and 6 bases, there was a span of 14 bases. CDR1 SGHRS and CDR2 YFSETQ come from the germline V gene. This CDR3 is built from 13 residues. The CDR3 DNA is TGCGCCAGCAGCCACGGACAGCCCCCCGAGCAGTACTTC. The encoded protein is CASSHGQPPEQYF.

The chain employs TRBV11-2 and TRBJ2-7, with 7 bases matching TRBD2. Germline trimming cut 6 bases from V and 2 bases from J; bases unmatched to any gene: 10. The CDR3 covers 15 residues. Germline V gives CDR1 SGHAT, CDR2 FQNNGV. The CDR3 loop is CASSYWGGGTYEQYF. In DNA, the CDR3 is TGTGCCAGCAGTTACTGGGGCGGGGGAACCTACGAGCAGTACTTC. Full variable domain (remainder filled in from reference TRBV11-2 and TRBJ2-7): EAGVAQSPRYKIIEKRQSVAFWCNPISGHATLYWYQQILGQGPKLLIQFQNNGVVDDSQLPKDRFSAERLKGVDSTLKIQPAKLEDSAVYLCASSYWGGGTYEQYFGPGTRLTVT.

A remark on this clonotype: It may be a read error: a sequence one base away is much more abundant. The CDR3 carries no conserved terminal phenylalanine or tryptophan, so it likely arises from a read error. CDR3 residues: CATSDSGTGNQPQHL. The CDR3 coding sequence is TGTGCCACCAGTGATTCCGGGACAGGCAATCAGCCCCAGCATTTA. This chain joins TRBV24-1 and TRBJ1-5, with TRBD1 identical over 7 bases. There are 15 residues in the CDR3. V lost 2 bases and J lost 2; bases outside the gene matches: 2. CDR1 is KGHDR and CDR2 is SFDVKD in the germline V gene.

The chain couples TRBV2 to TRBJ2-5; TRBD2 matches 8 bases. V was pared by 7 bases and J by 4 bases, with 11 bases of the junction left unmatched. Germline CDR1 SNHLY, CDR2 FYNNEI. This CDR3 region has 15 residues. CDR3 loop: CASKDTGGPRETQYF. CDR3 nucleotide sequence: TGTGCCAGCAAAGATACGGGGGGGCCAAGAGAGACCCAGTACTTC.

At least ten counts were recorded for this clonotype. The V call is TRBV7-6, the J call TRBJ1-1; 9 nucleotides match TRBD1. The CDR3 consists of 15 residues. CDR1 and CDR2 from the germline V gene are SGHVS and FNYEAQ. Trimming took 2 bases from V and 1 from J; bases not matched to a gene: 2. As DNA, the CDR3 is TGTGCCAGCAGCTTATCGGGACAGGGGAACACTGAAGCTTTCTTT. This sequence encodes CASSLSGQGNTEAFF.

The V call is TRBV7-2, the J call TRBJ2-7; D not certain. Germline lookup yields CDR1 SGHTA and CDR2 FQGNSA. CDR3 size: 13 residues. Trimming shortened V by 11 bases and J by 5 bases, and 19 bases separated the two germline ends. CDR3 protein: CAWSVRTNHEQYF. CDR3 DNA sequence: TGTGCCTGGAGTGTAAGGACGAACCACGAGCAGTACTTC.

The sample holds a few counts of this clonotype. V and J are TRBV12-5 and TRBJ1-1; D gene ambiguous. Germline CDR1 LGHNT, CDR2 FRNRAP. The CDR3 sequence is 12 residues long. The ends were cut back, 5 bases at V and 4 bases at J, with 8 bases in the middle. CDR3 in DNA: TGTGCTAGTGGTCCCCTTGGCACTGAAGCTTTCTTT. Its translation is CASGPLGTEAFF.

This chain links TRBV5-1 with TRBJ1-4; D might be TRBD1 (5 bases). The V gene's germline CDR1 is SGHRS and CDR2 YFSETQ. The CDR3 has 16 residues. The V and J ends lost 8 bases and 7 bases respectively, with 24 bases between them. This CDR3 reads CASSIGTGERGEKLFF. As DNA, the CDR3 is TGCGCCAGTAGCATCGGGACGGGGGAGCGAGGTGAAAAACTGTTTTTT. Full variable domain (rest looked up from reference TRBV5-1 and TRBJ1-4): KAGVTQTPRYLIKTRGQQVTLSCSPISGHRSVSWYQQTPGQGLQFLFEYFSETQRNKGNFPGRFSGRQFSNSRSEMNVSTLELGDSALYLCASSIGTGERGEKLFFGSGTQLSVL.

Of note for this clonotype: One junction end disagrees with the germline gene, perhaps due to a read error. This chain connects TRBV10-3 to TRBJ1-1; D is perhaps TRBD1 (6 bases). CDR1 ENHRY and CDR2 SYGVKD come from the germline V gene. The CDR3 runs to 15 residues. In DNA form, the CDR3 reads TGTGCCAGCAGTGAGTCTGAGACAGGGAACACTGAAGCTTTCTTT. Protein: CASSESETGNTEAFF.

This clonotype was counted once. A clone one base away is much larger, so this may be a read error. The V call is TRBV6-1, the J call TRBJ1-1; 9 positions match TRBD1. Germline values: CDR1 MNHNS, CDR2 SASEGT. The CDR3 length is 14 residues. CDR3 protein: CASRGTGQDTDAFF. In nucleotides, the CDR3 is TGTGCCAGCAGGGGGACAGGGCAGGACACTGACGCTTTCTTT.

This clonotype was observed many times. J is TRBJ2-5 and V is TRBV24-1; TRBD2 is a possible D gene (6 bases). The CDR3 loop spans 12 amino acids. The V gene's germline CDR1 is KGHDR and CDR2 SFDVKD. Trimming left V 4 bases short and J 9 bases short, with 11 bases between. In DNA form, the CDR3 reads TGTGCCACCAGTGACGGCAGGGAGGCCCAGTACTTC. Translated: CATSDGREAQYF.

This clonotype was recorded many times. The rearrangement joins TRBV29-1 to TRBJ1-1, with D possibly being TRBD1 (5 bases). There are 13 residues in the CDR3. V was shortened by 4 bases and J by 4 bases, with 13 bases between the two germline ends. Per germline, CDR1 SQVTM and CDR2 ANQGSEA. The CDR3 loop is CSVGRGMSTEAFF. In DNA form, the CDR3 reads TGCAGCGTTGGAAGGGGTATGAGCACTGAAGCTTTCTTT.

J is TRBJ1-5 and V is TRBV5-8, with 9 positions matching TRBD1. Germline V gene data show CDR1 as SGHTS and CDR2 as YDEGEE. V lost 0 bases, J lost 6 bases, and 4 bases stayed unmatched. The CDR3 runs to 15 residues. CDR3 sequence reads: CASSLATGGTQPQHF. Here the CDR3 DNA reads TGTGCCAGCAGCTTGGCCACAGGGGGCACTCAGCCCCAGCATTTT.

The sample holds many counts of this clonotype. The V gene is TRBV9, the J gene TRBJ1-6, with D perhaps TRBD1 (6 bases). V was clipped by 0 bases and J by 7 bases, with 11 bases between them. The CDR3 is 15 amino acids. The V gene's germline CDR1 is SGDLS and CDR2 YYNGEE. CDR3 amino acids: CASSVGDIHNSPLHF. In nucleotides, the CDR3 is TGTGCCAGCAGCGTAGGGGACATCCACAATTCACCCCTCCACTTT.

This clonotype showed up many times. A junction end diverges from the germline sequence, so it may reflect a read error. The CDR3: CASSVAGTVNSPLHF. Written as DNA, the CDR3 is TGTGCCAGCAGCGTAGCCGGGACCGTGAATTCACCCCTCCACTTT. J is TRBJ1-6 and V is TRBV7-8; D might be TRBD1 (5 bases). Germline V gene sequence: CDR1 SGHVS, CDR2 FQNEAQ. The CDR3 totals 15 residues. The full variable domain, completed using reference TRBV7-8 and TRBJ1-6, is GAGVSQSPRYKVAKRGQDVALRCDPISGHVSLFWYQQALGQGPEFLTYFQNEAQLDKSGLPSDRFFAERPEGSVSTLKIQRTQQEDSAVYLCASSVAGTVNSPLHFGNGTRLTVT.

The genes are TRBV10-3 and TRBJ1-1; 9 nucleotides align to TRBD1. Trimming cost V 0 bases and J 5 bases; bases outside gene matches: 7. CDR3 length: 16 residues. Germline CDR1 ENHRY, CDR2 SYGVKD. CDR3 sequence: CAISESGQGRRTEAFF. The CDR3 DNA follows: TGTGCCATCAGTGAGTCAGGACAGGGGAGAAGGACTGAAGCTTTCTTT.

The chain couples TRBV5-8 to TRBJ2-7; 9 bases line up with TRBD1. Germline V lookup: CDR1 SGHTS, CDR2 YDEGEE. The junction had 8 bases not matched to a gene; V was cut back by 4 bases and J by 9 bases. The CDR3 contains 13 residues. CDR3 protein: CASSDRQGEMQYF. The CDR3 DNA is TGTGCCAGCAGCGATCGACAGGGGGAAATGCAGTACTTC.

The CDR3 loop reads CSARGGGGTSGRADEQYF. CDR3 sequence (DNA): TGCAGTGCTAGAGGTGGCGGAGGGACTAGCGGGAGGGCCGACGAGCAGTACTTC. The rearrangement joins TRBV20-1 to TRBJ2-7; TRBD2 agrees at 16 bases. The CDR3 is 18 amino acids. V shed 1 base, J shed 5 bases, and the junction held 11 bases outside the gene matches. Germline V gene data show CDR1 as DFQATT and CDR2 as SNEGSKA (reference sequence).

The chain is built from TRBV5-6 and TRBJ1-6; D is undetermined. CDR1 SGHDT and CDR2 YYEEEE come from the germline V gene. V was pared by 2 bases and J by 3 bases, with 9 bases between. The CDR3 length is 15 residues. CDR3: CASSFITGYNSPLHF. CDR3 bases: TGTGCCAGCAGCTTTATCACGGGCTATAATTCACCCCTCCACTTT.